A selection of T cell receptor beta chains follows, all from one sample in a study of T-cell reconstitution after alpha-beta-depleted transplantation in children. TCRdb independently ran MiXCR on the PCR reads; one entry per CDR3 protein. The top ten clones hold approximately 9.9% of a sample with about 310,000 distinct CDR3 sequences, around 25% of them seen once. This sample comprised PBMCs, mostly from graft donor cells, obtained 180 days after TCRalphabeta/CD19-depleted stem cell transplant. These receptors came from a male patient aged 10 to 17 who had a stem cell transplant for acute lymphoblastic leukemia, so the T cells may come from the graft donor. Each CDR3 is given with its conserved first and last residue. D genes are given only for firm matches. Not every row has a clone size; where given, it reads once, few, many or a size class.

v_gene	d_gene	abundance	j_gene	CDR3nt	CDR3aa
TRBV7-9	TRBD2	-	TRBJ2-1	TGTGCCAGCGACAGCGGGAGGTACGAGGACAATGAGCAGTTCTTC	CASDSGRYEDNEQFF
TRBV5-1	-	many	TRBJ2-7	TGCGCCAGCAGCAACTCCTACGAGCAGTACTTC	CASSNSYEQYF
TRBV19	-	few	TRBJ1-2	TGTGCCAGTAGTATAACCGGACAGCCTAACTATGGCTACACCTTC	CASSITGQPNYGYTF
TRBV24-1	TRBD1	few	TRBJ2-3	TGTGCCACCAGTGTCACCCGGACAGGGGAAAGGCATACGCAGTATTTT	CATSVTRTGERHTQYF
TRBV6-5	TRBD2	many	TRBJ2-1	TGTGCCAGCAGTTTTGGGACTAGCAGGTCCTACAATGAGCAGTTCTTC	CASSFGTSRSYNEQFF
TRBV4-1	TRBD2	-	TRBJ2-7	TGCGCCAGCAGCCAAGTGGGACTAGCCTACGAGCAGTACTTC	CASSQVGLAYEQYF
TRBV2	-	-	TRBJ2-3	TGTGCCAGGGACAAGGGGAACCGAGCGAAAGATACGCAGTATTTT	CARDKGNRAKDTQYF
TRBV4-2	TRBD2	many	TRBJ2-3	TGTGCCAGCAGCCAAGATTGGACTAGCGGCCAAATGTATTTT	CASSQDWTSGQMYF
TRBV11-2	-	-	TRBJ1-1	TGTGCCAGCAGCTTAGATTTCACTGAAGCTTTCTTT	CASSLDFTEAFF
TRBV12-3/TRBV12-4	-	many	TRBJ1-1	TGTGCCAGCAGTTTAGCCCCGGGCACTGAAGCTTTCTTT	CASSLAPGTEAFF
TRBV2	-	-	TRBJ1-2	TGTGCCAGCAGTGCCACGAGGACGTCGGTGGACTATGGCTACACCTTC	CASSATRTSVDYGYTF
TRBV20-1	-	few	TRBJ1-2	TGCAGTGCTAGGTCGCCTGGCTACACCTTC	CSARSPGYTF
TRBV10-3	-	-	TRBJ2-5	TGTGCCATCAGTGCCCAAGAGACCCAGTACTTC	CAISAQETQYF
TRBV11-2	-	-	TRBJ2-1	TGTGCCAGCAGCCCCTTATATAGGGAGTACAGCAATGAGCAGTTCTTC	CASSPLYREYSNEQFF
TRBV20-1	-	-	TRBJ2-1	TGCAGTGCACCGGAGGCCACCTACAATGAGCAGTTCTTC	CSAPEATYNEQFF
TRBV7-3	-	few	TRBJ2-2	TGTGCCAGCAGCTTAGCCGGGCCACCAAACACCGGGGAGCTGTTTTTT	CASSLAGPPNTGELFF
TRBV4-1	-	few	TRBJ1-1	TGCGCCAGCAGCCAAGATAAGTTCACTCCCCGAAGGACTGAAGCTTTCTTT	CASSQDKFTPRRTEAFF
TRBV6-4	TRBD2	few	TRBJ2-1	TGTGCCAGCAGCCCGGGACTAGCAACTTACAATGAGCAGTTCTTC	CASSPGLATYNEQFF
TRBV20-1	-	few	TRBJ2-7	TGCAGTGCCACTGACCGGAGCTCCTACGAGCAGTACTTC	CSATDRSSYEQYF
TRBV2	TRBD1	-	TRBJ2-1	TGTGCCAGCAGTGAGGGGTACTTCCCGGGACAGGCCGCGGAGCAGTTCTTC	CASSEGYFPGQAAEQFF
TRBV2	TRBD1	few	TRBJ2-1	TGTGCCAGCAGCTGGACAGGGGGCAGGGATGAGCAGTTCTTC	CASSWTGGRDEQFF
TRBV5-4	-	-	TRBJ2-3	TGTGCCAGCAGCCCCCCAGACACAGATACGCAGTATTTT	CASSPPDTDTQYF
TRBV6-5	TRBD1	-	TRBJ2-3	TGTGCCAGCAGTTACACCGCGACAGGGCGGACAGATACGCAGTATTTT	CASSYTATGRTDTQYF
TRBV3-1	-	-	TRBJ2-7	TGTGCCAGCAGCCAAGGTAGCCGAGCAGCCGAGCAGTACTTC	CASSQGSRAAEQYF
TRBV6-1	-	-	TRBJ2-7	TGTGCCAGCAGTGCTCCTCTTAGGGTAGCCATTAACGAGCAGTACTTC	CASSAPLRVAINEQYF
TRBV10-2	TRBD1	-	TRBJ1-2	TGCGCCAGCAAGGGACAGGGACTCTATGGCTACACCTTC	CASKGQGLYGYTF
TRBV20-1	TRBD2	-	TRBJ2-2	TGCAGTGCTAGAGTCGGGAGGGCCGTCACCGGGGAGCTGTTTTTT	CSARVGRAVTGELFF
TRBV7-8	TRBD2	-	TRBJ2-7	TGTGCCAGCGCCATATTAGCGGGAGGGCCCTACGAGCAGTACTTC	CASAILAGGPYEQYF
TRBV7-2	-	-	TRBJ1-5	TGTGCCAGCAGCTTAGGGTTAAGCAATCAGCCCCAGCATTTT	CASSLGLSNQPQHF
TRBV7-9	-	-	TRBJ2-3	TGTGCCAGCAGCTTACGACCAGGGAAAGAAAGGCCAGATACGCAGTATTTT	CASSLRPGKERPDTQYF
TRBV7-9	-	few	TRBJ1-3	TGTGCCAGCAGCCCCAGACAGAACTCTGGAAACACCATATATTTT	CASSPRQNSGNTIYF
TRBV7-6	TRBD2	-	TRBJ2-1	TGTGCCAGCAGCTTAGGGCCTAGCGGCTACAATGAGCAGTTCTTC	CASSLGPSGYNEQFF
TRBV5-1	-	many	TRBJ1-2	TGCGCCAGCAGTTCCACCGACGGTAACTATGGCTACACCTTC	CASSSTDGNYGYTF
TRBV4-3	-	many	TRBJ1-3	TGCGCCAGCAGCCAAGCAGTTCCATCCTCTGGAAACACCATATATTTT	CASSQAVPSSGNTIYF
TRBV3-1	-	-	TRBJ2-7	TGTGCCAGCAGCCAAGGACAGCCTGGGGAGCAGTACTTC	CASSQGQPGEQYF
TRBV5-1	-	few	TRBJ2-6	TGCGCCAGCAGCTTGGAATTAGGGGCCAACGTCCTGACTTTC	CASSLELGANVLTF
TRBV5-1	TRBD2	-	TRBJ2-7	TGCGCCAGCAGCTTGTTCCCTAGCGGGACCTACGAGCAGTACTTC	CASSLFPSGTYEQYF
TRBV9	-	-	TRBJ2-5	TGTGCCAGCAGCGTAGGTTGGGGGCCAGGGCAAGAGACCCAGTACTTC	CASSVGWGPGQETQYF
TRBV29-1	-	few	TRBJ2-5	TGCAGCGTTCGATCAGGGCATAGCACCCAAGAGACCCAGTACTTC	CSVRSGHSTQETQYF
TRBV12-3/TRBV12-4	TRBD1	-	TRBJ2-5	TGTGCCAGCAGTTGGACTCCCCGGGACAGGGGCCGGGAGACCCAGTACTTC	CASSWTPRDRGRETQYF
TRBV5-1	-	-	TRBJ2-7	TGCGCCAGCAGCTTGGAGGGGCGGTTGGGCGAGCAGTACTTC	CASSLEGRLGEQYF
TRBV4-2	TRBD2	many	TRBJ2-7	TGTGCCAGCAGCCTGGCCGGGACTAGCGGCTACGAGCAGTACTTC	CASSLAGTSGYEQYF
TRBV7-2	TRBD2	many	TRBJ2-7	TGTGCCAGCAGCTCCTATAGCGGGAGGGCCTACGAGCAGTACTTC	CASSSYSGRAYEQYF
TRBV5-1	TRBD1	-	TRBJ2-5	TGCGTCAGCAGCTTGGCCAGGGGGACAGCGGCCCAAGAGACCCAGTACTTC	CVSSLARGTAAQETQYF
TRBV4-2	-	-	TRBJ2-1	TGTGCCAGCAGCCAAGAGGCGGCAATCTCCTACAATGAGCAGTTCTTC	CASSQEAAISYNEQFF
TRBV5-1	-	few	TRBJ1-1	TGCGCCAGCAGCATCCCCAGGGTAGGAAACACTGAAGCTTTCTTT	CASSIPRVGNTEAFF
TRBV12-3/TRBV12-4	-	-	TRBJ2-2	TGTGCCAGCAGGCTCTCCGGGGAGCTGTTTTTT	CASRLSGELFF
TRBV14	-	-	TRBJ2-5	TGTGCCAGCAGCCAAGATCAATGGTCCCAAGAGACCCAGTACTTC	CASSQDQWSQETQYF
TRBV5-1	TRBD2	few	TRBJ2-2	TGCGCCAGCAGCATGACTAGCGGGAGCTACACCGGGGAGCTGTTTTTT	CASSMTSGSYTGELFF
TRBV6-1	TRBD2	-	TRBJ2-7	TGTGCCAGCAGTGGGACTAGCTTCCACGAGCAGTACTTC	CASSGTSFHEQYF
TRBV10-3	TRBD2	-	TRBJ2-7	TGTGCCATCAGAGAGACCTCGGCGGGAGGATACGAGCAGTACTTC	CAIRETSAGGYEQYF
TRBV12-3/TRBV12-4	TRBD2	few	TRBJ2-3	TGTGCCAGCGCGACTAGCAAACCTAGCACAGATACGCAGTATTTT	CASATSKPSTDTQYF